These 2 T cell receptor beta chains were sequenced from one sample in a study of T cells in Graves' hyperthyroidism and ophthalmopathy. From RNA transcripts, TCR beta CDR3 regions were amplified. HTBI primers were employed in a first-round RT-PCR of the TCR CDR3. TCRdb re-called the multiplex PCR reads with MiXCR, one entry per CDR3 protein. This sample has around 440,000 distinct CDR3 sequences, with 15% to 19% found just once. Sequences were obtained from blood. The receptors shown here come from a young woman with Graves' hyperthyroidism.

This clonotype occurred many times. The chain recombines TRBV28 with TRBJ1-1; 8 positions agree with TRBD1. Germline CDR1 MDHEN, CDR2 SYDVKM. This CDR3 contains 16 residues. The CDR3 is CSWSRWTGRTNTEAFF. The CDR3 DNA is TGTTCGTGGAGCCGGTGGACAGGGAGGACGAACACTGAAGCTTTCTTT.

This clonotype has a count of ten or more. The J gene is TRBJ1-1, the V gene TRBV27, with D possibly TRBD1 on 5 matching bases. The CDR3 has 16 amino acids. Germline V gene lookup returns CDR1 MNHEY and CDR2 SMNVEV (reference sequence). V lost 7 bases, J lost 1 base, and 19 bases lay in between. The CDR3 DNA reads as TGTGCCAGCATTCCCCAATTGGGGCAGGGGAACACTGAAGCTTTCTTT. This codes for CASIPQLGQGNTEAFF.